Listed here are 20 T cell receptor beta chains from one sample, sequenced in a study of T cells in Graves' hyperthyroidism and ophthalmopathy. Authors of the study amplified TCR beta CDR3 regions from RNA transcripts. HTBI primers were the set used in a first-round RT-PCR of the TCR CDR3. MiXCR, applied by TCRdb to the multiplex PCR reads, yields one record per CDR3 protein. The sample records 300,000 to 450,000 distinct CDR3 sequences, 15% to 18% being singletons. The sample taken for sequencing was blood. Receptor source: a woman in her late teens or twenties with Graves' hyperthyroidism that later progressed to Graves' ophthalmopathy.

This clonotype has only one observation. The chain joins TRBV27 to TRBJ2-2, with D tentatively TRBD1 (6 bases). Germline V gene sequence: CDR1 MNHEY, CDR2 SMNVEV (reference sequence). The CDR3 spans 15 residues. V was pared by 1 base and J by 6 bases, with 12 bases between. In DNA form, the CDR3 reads TGTGCCAGCAGTTTATACAGGGCGCCGGCCGGGGAGCTGTTTTTT. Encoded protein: CASSLYRAPAGELFF.

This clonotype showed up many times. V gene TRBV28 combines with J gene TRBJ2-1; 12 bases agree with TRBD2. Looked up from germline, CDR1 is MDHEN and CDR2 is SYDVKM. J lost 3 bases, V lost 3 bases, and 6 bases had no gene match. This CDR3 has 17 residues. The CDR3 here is CASSLPGTSGHYNEQFF. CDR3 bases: TGTGCCAGCAGTTTGCCGGGGACTAGCGGGCACTACAATGAGCAGTTCTTC.

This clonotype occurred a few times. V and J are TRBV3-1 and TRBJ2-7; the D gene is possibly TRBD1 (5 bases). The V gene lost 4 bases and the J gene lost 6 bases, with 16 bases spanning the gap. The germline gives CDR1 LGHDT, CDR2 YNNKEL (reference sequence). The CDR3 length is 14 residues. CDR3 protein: CASSPSTQGFEQYF. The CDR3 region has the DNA TGTGCCAGCAGCCCGTCGACTCAGGGTTTCGAGCAGTACTTC.

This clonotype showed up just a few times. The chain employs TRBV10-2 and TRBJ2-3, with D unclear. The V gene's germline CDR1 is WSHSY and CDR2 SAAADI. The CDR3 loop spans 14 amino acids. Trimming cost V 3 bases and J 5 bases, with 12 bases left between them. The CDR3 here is CASSDGRPRDTQYF. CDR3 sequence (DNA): TGCGCCAGCAGTGATGGGCGTCCCAGAGATACGCAGTATTTT.

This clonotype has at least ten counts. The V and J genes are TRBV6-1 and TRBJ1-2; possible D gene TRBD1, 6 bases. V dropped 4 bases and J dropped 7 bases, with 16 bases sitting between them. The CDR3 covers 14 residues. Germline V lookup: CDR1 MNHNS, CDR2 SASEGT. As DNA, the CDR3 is TGTGCCAGCAGTGTCTCCTACAGGGTGTCTGGCTACACCTTC. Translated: CASSVSYRVSGYTF.

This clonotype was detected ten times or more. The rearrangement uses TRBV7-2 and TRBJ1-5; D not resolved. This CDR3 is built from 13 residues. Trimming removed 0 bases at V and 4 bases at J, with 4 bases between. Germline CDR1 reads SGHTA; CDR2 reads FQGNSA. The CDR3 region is CASSLATNQPQHF. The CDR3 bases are TGTGCCAGCAGCTTAGCAACGAATCAGCCCCAGCATTTT.

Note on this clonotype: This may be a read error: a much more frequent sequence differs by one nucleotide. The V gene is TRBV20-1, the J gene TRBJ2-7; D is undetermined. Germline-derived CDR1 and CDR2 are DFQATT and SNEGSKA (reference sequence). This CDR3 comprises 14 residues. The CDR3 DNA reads TGCAGTGCTAGAGAGCGGCTAAGCTCCTACGAGAAGTACTTC. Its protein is CSARERLSSYEKYF.

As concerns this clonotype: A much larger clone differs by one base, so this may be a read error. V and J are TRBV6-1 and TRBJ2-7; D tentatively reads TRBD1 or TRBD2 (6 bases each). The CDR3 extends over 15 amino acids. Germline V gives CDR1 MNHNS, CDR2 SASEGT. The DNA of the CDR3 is TGTACCAGCAGTGAAGCGCCGGGGGCTGGGTTCGAGCAGTACTTC. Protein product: CTSSEAPGAGFEQYF.

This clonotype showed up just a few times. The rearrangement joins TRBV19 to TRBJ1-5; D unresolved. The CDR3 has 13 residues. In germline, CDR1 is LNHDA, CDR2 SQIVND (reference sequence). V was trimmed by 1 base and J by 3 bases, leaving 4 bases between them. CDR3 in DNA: TGTGCCAGTAGTATAGGGATCAATCAGCCCCAGCATTTT. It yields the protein CASSIGINQPQHF.

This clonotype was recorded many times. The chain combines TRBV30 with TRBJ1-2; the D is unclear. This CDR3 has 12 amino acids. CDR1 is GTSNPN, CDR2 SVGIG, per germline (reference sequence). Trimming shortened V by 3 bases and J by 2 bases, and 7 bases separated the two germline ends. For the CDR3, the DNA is TGTGCCTGGAGGTCAGAAAACTATGGCTACACCTTC. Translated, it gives CAWRSENYGYTF.

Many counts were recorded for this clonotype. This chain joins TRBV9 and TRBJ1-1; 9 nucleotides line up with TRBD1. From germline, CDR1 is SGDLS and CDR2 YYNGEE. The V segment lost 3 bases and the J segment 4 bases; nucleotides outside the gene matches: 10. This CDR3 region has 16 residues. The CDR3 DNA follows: TGTGCCAGCAGCGCAACAGGGGGCAGTAGGGGCACTGAAGCTTTCTTT. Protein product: CASSATGGSRGTEAFF.

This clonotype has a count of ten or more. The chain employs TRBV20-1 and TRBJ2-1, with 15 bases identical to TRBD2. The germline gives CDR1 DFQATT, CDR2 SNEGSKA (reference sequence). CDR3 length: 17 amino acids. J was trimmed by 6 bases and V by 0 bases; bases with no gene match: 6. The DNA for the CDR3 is TGCAGTGCTAGAGATCCCGGACTAGCGGGAGGGCCCAATGAGCAGTTCTTC. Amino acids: CSARDPGLAGGPNEQFF.

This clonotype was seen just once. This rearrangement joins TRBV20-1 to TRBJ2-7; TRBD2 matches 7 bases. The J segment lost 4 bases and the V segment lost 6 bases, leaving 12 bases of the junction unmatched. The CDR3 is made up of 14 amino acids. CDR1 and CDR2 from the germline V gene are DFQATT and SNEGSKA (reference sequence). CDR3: CSAIGGLAVYEQYF. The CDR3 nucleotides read TGCAGTGCCATCGGCGGGCTAGCGGTATACGAGCAGTACTTC.

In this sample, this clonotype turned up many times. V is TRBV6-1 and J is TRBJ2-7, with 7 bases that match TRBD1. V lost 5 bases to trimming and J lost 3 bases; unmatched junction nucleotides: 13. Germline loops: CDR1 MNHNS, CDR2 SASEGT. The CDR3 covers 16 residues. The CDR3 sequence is CASSLSPGTANYEQYF. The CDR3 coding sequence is TGTGCCAGCAGTTTGTCGCCCGGGACAGCGAACTACGAGCAGTACTTC.

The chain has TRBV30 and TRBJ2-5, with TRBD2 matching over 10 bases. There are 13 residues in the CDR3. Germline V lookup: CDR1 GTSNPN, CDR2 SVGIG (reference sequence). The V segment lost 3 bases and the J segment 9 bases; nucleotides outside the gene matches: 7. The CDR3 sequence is CAWRTSGLKPQYF. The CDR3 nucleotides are TGTGCCTGGAGGACTAGCGGGTTGAAGCCCCAGTACTTC.

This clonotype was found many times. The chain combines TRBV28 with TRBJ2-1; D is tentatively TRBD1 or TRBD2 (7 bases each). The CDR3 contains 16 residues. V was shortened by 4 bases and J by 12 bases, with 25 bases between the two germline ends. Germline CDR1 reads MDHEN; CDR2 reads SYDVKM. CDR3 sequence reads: CASSSRGGKAGIWQFF. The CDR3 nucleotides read TGTGCCAGCAGTTCCAGGGGGGGAAAAGCTGGGATATGGCAGTTCTTC.

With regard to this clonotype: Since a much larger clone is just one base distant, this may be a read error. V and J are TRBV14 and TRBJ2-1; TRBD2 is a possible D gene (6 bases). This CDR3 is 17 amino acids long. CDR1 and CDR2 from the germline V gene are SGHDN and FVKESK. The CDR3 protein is CASSHKASAGNYNERFF. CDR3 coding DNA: TGTGCCAGCAGCCACAAAGCATCGGCGGGAAACTACAATGAGCGGTTCTTC.

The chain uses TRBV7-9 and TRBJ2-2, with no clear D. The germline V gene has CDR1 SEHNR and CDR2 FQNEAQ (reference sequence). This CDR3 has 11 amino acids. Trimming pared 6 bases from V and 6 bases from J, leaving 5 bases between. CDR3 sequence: CASSYPGELFF. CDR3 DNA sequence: TGTGCCAGCAGTTACCCCGGGGAGCTGTTTTTT.

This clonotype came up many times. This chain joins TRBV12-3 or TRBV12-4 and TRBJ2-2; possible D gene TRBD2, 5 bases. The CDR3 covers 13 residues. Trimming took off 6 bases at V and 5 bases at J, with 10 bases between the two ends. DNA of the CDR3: TGTGCCAGCAGCCTCTGGGAGACCGGGGAGCTGTTTTTT. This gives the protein CASSLWETGELFF.

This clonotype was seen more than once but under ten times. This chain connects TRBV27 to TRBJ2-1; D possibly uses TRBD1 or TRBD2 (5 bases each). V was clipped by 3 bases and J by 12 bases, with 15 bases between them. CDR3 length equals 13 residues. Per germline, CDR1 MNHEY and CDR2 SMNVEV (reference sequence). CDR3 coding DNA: TGTGCCAGCAGTTTGGGAAAAGGGACCCCGCAGTTCTTC. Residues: CASSLGKGTPQFF.